This TCR beta chain was recorded in a study of CD8+ T cells in alopecia areata. Germline V gives CDR1 LGHNA, CDR2 YNFKEQ. V lost 1 base and J 1 base, leaving 10 bases between the germline ends. The CDR3 loop spans 15 amino acids. Treatment here: oral pan-JAK inhibitor, 5-10 mg twice daily. Specimens obtained from alopecia areata patients comprised lesional scalp punch biopsies and peripheral blood. Points on this clone: As yet, its antigen is unknown.

Study conclusions and caveats: Scalp lesions, especially in alopecia totalis/universalis, had higher clonality than normal scalp.

Sequencing templates came from extracted RNA that was reverse transcribed into cDNA. Measured with immunoSEQ multiplex PCR; TCRdb has only the in-frame clones, and not every one. The table records 80,000 to 100,000 clones, 44% of them present only once. V and J are TRBV4-2 and TRBJ1-1; D remains ambiguous. The TCR originated in a human donor with alopecia areata. Here the sequenced sample was CD8+ T cells sorted from blood, taken at week 24, from a patient treated with tofacitinib. CDR3 DNA: TGTGCCAGCAGCCAAGGGTTGGAGGAGAACACTGAAGCTTTCTTT. It encodes CASSQGLEENTEAFF.